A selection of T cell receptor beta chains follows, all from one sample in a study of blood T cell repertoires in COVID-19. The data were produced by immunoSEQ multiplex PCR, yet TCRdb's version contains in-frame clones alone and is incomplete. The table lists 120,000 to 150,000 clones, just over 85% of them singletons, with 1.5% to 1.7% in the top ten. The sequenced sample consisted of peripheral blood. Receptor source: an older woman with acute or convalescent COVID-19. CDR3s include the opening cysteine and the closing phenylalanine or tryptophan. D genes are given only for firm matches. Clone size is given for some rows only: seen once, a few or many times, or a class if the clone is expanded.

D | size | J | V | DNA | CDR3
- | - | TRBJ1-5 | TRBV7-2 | TGTGCCAGCAGCTTAGGGCTCCATAGCAATCAGCCCCAGCATTTT | CASSLGLHSNQPQHF
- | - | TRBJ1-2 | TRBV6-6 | TGTGCCATAGGGGCTCTCTATGGCTACACCTTC | CAIGALYGYTF
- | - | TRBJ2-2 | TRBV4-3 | TGCGCCAGCAGCCAAGATTGGGTCGTCACAGGGACCGGGGAGCTGTTTTTT | CASSQDWVVTGTGELFF
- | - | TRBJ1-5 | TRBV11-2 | TGTGCCAGCAGCCCAGGCAGCGGGGGGAATCAGCCCCAGCATTTT | CASSPGSGGNQPQHF
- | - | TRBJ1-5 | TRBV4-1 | TGCGCCAGCAGCCAGTCCGGCACGGACTTCCTCCGCAATCAGCCCCAGCATTTT | CASSQSGTDFLRNQPQHF
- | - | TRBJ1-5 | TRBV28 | TGTGCCAGCAGTCCCCTGGCCAATCAGCCCCAGCATTTT | CASSPLANQPQHF
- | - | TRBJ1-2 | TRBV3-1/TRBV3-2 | TGTGCCAGCAGCCAAGATCAGGACAGTTCTAACTATGGCTACACCTTC | CASSQDQDSSNYGYTF
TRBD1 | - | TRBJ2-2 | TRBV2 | TGTGCCAGCATCAAGACAGGGGCTAACACCGGGGAGCTGTTTTTT | CASIKTGANTGELFF
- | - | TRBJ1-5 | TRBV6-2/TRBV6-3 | TGTGCCAGCAGTTACACAGGTGAGAATCAGCCCCAGCATTTT | CASSYTGENQPQHF
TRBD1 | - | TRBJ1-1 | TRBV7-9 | TGTGCCAGCAGCCCGAGCTGGACAGGATCCACTGAAGCTTTCTTT | CASSPSWTGSTEAFF
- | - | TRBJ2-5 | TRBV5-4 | TGTGCCAGCAGCTTCGGTGTGGAGACCCAGTACTTC | CASSFGVETQYF
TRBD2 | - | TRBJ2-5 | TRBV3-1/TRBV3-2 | TGTGCCAGCAGCCAACTTACCGGGACTAGCGGAGACGTCCAAGAGACCCAGTACTTC | CASSQLTGTSGDVQETQYF
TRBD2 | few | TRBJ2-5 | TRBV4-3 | TGCGCCAGCAGCCAGACCTGGGGGGGGTCGGTAGAGACCCAGTACTTC | CASSQTWGGSVETQYF
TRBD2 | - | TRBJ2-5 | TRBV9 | TGTGCCAGCTCAAAGAGCGGGGGCCCCCAAGAGACCCAGTACTTC | CASSKSGGPQETQYF
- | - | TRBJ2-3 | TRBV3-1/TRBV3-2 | TGTGCCAGCAGCCCGTGGGACACCGGTAGCACAGATACGCAGTATTTT | CASSPWDTGSTDTQYF
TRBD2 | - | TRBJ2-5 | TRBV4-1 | TGCGCCAGCAGCCAGGGACTAGCGGGGGGGCGAGAGACCCAGTACTTC | CASSQGLAGGRETQYF